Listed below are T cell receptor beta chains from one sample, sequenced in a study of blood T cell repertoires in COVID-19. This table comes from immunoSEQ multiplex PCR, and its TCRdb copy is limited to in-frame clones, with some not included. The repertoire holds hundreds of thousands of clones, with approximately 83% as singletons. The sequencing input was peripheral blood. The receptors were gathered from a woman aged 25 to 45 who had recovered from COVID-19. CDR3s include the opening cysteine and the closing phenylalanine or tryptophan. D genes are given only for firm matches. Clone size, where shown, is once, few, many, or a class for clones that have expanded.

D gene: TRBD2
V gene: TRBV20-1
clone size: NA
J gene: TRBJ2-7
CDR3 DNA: TGCAGTGCTCGTGGACTAGCTTTATCCGAGCAGTACTTC
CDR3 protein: CSARGLALSEQYF

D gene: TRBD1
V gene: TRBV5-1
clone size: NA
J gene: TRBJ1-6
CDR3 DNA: TGCGCCAGCAGCCTGACAGGGAACTATAATTCACCCCTCCACTTT
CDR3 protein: CASSLTGNYNSPLHF

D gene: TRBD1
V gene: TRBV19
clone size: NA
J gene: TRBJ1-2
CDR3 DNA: TGTGCCAGTAGTCTGGGACAGGGGGTTTCTGGCTATGGCTACACCTTC
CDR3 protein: CASSLGQGVSGYGYTF

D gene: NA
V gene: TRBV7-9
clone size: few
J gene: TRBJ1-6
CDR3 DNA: TGTGCCAGCAGCTTAGAACAATATAATTCACCCCTCCACTTT
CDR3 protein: CASSLEQYNSPLHF

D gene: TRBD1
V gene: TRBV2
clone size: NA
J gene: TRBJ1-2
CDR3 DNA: TGTGCCAGCAGGGCAAACAGGGGAGGAGAAGGCTACACCTTC
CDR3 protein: CASRANRGGEGYTF

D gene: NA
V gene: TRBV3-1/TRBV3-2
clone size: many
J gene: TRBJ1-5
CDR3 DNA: TGTGCCAGCAGCCAGGGAGGGGATCAGCCCCAGCATTTT
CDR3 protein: CASSQGGDQPQHF

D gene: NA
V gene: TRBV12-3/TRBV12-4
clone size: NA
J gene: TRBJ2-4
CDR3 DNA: TGTGCCAGCAGTTCGGGAGAAAACATTCAGTACTTC
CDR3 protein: CASSSGENIQYF

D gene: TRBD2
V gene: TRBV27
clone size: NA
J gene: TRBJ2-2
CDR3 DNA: TGTGCCAGCAGATCGGAGCGGGAGATCACCGGGGAGCTGTTTTTT
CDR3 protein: CASRSEREITGELFF

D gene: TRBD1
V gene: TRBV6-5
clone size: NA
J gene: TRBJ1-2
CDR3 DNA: TGTGCCAGCAGTCGACAGGGGGCCTATGGCTACACCTTC
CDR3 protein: CASSRQGAYGYTF

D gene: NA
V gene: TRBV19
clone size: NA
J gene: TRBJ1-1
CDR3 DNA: TGTGCCAGTAGTAATTTGTTTGACAGTGAAGCTTTCTTT
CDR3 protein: CASSNLFDSEAFF

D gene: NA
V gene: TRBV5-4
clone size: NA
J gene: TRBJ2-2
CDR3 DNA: TGTGCCAGCAGCTTAAGGGGGGGGAGCACCGGGGAGCTGTTTTTT
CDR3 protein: CASSLRGGSTGELFF

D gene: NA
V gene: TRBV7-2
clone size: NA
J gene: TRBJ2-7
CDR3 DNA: TGTGCCAGCAGCTTAGAAAGGGGCTTAGTGTACTTC
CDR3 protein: CASSLERGLVYF

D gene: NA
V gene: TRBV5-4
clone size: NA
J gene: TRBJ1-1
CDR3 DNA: TGTGCCAGCAGCTTGGAGCCGGGACAGAACACTGAAGCTTTCTTT
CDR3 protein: CASSLEPGQNTEAFF

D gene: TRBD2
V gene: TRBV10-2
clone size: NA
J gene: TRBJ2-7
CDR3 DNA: TGCGCCAGCAGTGAGTCGCCGAGCGGGGACTACGAGCAGTACTTC
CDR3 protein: CASSESPSGDYEQYF

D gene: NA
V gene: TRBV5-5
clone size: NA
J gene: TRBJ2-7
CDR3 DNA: TGTGCCAGCAGCTTCGCCTACGAGCAGTACTTC
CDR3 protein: CASSFAYEQYF

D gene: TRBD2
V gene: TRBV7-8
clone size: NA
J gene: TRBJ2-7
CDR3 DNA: TGTGCCAGCAGCCGAGCGGGAGCTACGTACGAGCAGTACTTC
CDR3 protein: CASSRAGATYEQYF

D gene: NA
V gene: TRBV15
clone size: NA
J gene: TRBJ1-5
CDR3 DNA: TGTGCCACCAGGGGAGATGCGCGGTCTCATCAGCCCCAGCATTTT
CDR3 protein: CATRGDARSHQPQHF

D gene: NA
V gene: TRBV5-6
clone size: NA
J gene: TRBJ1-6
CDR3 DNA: TGTGCCAGCAGCTCAACACATAATTCACCCCTCCACTTT
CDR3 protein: CASSSTHNSPLHF

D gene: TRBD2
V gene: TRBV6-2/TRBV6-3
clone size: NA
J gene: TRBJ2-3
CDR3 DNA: TGTGCCAGCAGTTACTGGCTAGCGGGAGATACGCAGTATTTT
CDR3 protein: CASSYWLAGDTQYF